A single sample is the source of the 30 T cell receptor beta chains below, sequenced in a study of blood T cell repertoires in COVID-19. Using immunoSEQ multiplex PCR, the repertoire was profiled, and TCRdb retains in-frame clones only, with some absent. The sample includes over 250,000 clones, more than 80% of them seen just once. The source material was PBMCs or T cells enriched from blood (not recorded which). These receptors came from a woman aged 30 to 39 who had recovered from COVID-19.

V gene TRBV19 combines with J gene TRBJ1-1; a possible D gene is TRBD1 (6 bases). The CDR3 consists of 10 residues. Trimming shortened V by 9 bases and J by 5 bases, and 7 bases separated the two germline ends. Germline CDR1 reads LNHDA; CDR2 reads SQIVND (reference sequence). CDR3 coding DNA: TGTGCCAGCAGGGGTACTGAAGCTTTCTTT. Translating it yields CASRGTEAFF.

The rearrangement uses TRBV7-2 and TRBJ1-5; D unclear. CDR1 and CDR2 (germline): SGHTA, FQGNSA. There are 14 residues in the CDR3. The V gene lost 5 bases and the J gene lost 3 bases, with 11 bases spanning the gap. CDR3 bases: TGTGCCAGCAGCCCTACCACAGCCAATCAGCCCCAGCATTTT. Residues: CASSPTTANQPQHF.

This chain joins TRBV19 and TRBJ1-6, with D unclear. Trimming stripped 5 bases from V and 0 bases from J, with 8 bases between. The CDR3 loop spans 15 amino acids. Germline V gene lookup returns CDR1 LNHDA and CDR2 SQIVND (reference sequence). The CDR3 sequence: CASSLGSSYNSPLHF. CDR3 DNA: TGTGCCAGTAGTTTGGGCAGCTCCTATAATTCACCCCTCCACTTT. Variable domain in full (rest from reference TRBV19 and TRBJ1-6): DGGITQSPKYLFRKEGQNVTLSCEQNLNHDAMYWYRQDPGQGLRLIYYSQIVNDFQKGDIAEGYSVSREKKESFPLTVTSAQKNPTAFYLCASSLGSSYNSPLHFGNGTRLTVT.

This chain links TRBV18 with TRBJ1-4; D remains ambiguous. CDR3 length equals 15 residues. Germline CDR1 and CDR2: KGHSH and LQKENI. V was trimmed by 1 base and J by 7 bases, leaving 13 bases between them. The CDR3 sequence is CASSPRATTGEKLFF. CDR3 in DNA: TGTGCCAGCTCACCACGGGCTACAACTGGTGAAAAACTGTTTTTT.

The V gene is TRBV7-2, the J gene TRBJ2-1; a possible D gene is TRBD2 (5 bases). V lost 6 bases and J 12 bases, leaving 15 bases between the germline ends. The CDR3 sequence is 12 residues long. CDR1 and CDR2 from the germline V gene are SGHTA and FQGNSA. The CDR3 region has the DNA TGTGCCAGCAGGTCCCTAGGAGAGGGGCAGTTCTTC. Protein sequence: CASRSLGEGQFF.

CDR3 bases: TGTGCCAGCAGGGGGACAGAGAACACTGAAGCTTTCTTT. Its protein is CASRGTENTEAFF. V is TRBV27 and J is TRBJ1-1, with 7 bases that match TRBD1. J lost 1 base, V lost 6 bases, and 2 bases had no gene match. The CDR3 consists of 13 residues. CDR1 is MNHEY, CDR2 SMNVEV, per germline (reference sequence).

The genes are TRBV6-2 or TRBV6-3 and TRBJ1-5; D might be TRBD1 (5 bases). Trimming stripped 5 bases from V and 3 bases from J, with 14 bases between. The V gene's germline CDR1 is MNHEY and CDR2 SVGEGT. The CDR3 sequence is 15 residues long. CDR3: CASSNPGGVNQPQHF. The CDR3 coding sequence is TGTGCCAGCAGTAACCCGGGGGGGGTCAATCAGCCCCAGCATTTT.

The chain is built from TRBV10-1 and TRBJ2-3, with 10 bases that match TRBD1. Germline trimming cut 6 bases from V and 4 bases from J; bases unmatched to any gene: 10. The CDR3 contains 16 residues. Germline-derived CDR1 and CDR2 are WNHNN and SYGVQD (reference sequence). Here the CDR3 reads CASRPGQGLAADTQYF. As DNA, the CDR3 is TGCGCCAGCAGGCCGGGACAGGGGTTGGCTGCAGATACGCAGTATTTT.

The chain is built from TRBV23-1 and TRBJ2-7; TRBD1 is a possible D gene (6 bases). Being an ORF, TRBV23-1 has a function that is uncertain. V was clipped by 4 bases and J by 5 bases, with 33 bases between them. The CDR3 covers 20 residues. CDR3 nucleotide sequence: TGCGCCAGCAGTCCATTCCCAGGCCGAGTCATCCGCCGAGGGGGTGACGAGCAGTACTTC. It translates to CASSPFPGRVIRRGGDEQYF.

The chain joins TRBV5-1 to TRBJ2-2, with D possibly being TRBD2 (6 bases). In germline, CDR1 is SGHRS, CDR2 YFSETQ. The length of the CDR3 is 18 residues. Trimming left V 4 bases short and J 1 base short, with 20 bases between. The chain's CDR3 is CASSHRRESGRNTGELFF. The DNA for the CDR3 is TGCGCCAGCAGCCATAGGAGGGAATCGGGTCGGAACACCGGGGAGCTGTTTTTT. Looking up the rest from reference TRBV5-1 and TRBJ2-2 gives the full variable domain: KAGVTQTPRYLIKTRGQQVTLSCSPISGHRSVSWYQQTPGQGLQFLFEYFSETQRNKGNFPGRFSGRQFSNSRSEMNVSTLELGDSALYLCASSHRRESGRNTGELFFGEGSRLTVL.

The rearrangement links TRBV28 to TRBJ1-1; perhaps TRBD1 as D (5 bases). Germline assignment: CDR1 MDHEN and CDR2 SYDVKM. V lost 2 bases and J 2 bases, leaving 12 bases between the germline ends. CDR3 length equals 15 residues. The CDR3 region is CASSLGVGGNTEAFF. CDR3 nucleotides: TGTGCCAGCAGTTTAGGGGTCGGGGGAAACACTGAAGCTTTCTTT.

The CDR3 DNA is TGTGCCAGCAGCCTTCACAGGGGGAGTAACTATGGCTACACCTTC. Amino acid sequence: CASSLHRGSNYGYTF. The chain is built from TRBV14 and TRBJ1-2; 8 bases are a match to TRBD1. This CDR3 region has 15 residues. The V gene's germline CDR1 is SGHDN and CDR2 FVKESK. V was pared by 4 bases and J by 1 base, with 5 bases of the junction left unmatched.

This clone has only one observation. J is TRBJ1-1 and V is TRBV28, with 7 bases aligning to TRBD1. Per the germline V gene, CDR1 is MDHEN and CDR2 is SYDVKM. This CDR3 has 14 residues. Trimming took 6 bases from V and 2 from J; bases not matched to a gene: 6. In DNA form, the CDR3 reads TGTGCCAGCAGCCTCACAGGGGAAAACACTGAAGCTTTCTTT. Its protein is CASSLTGENTEAFF.

J is TRBJ2-6 and V is TRBV5-1; D uncertain. Deletions cut 1 base from V and 1 base from J, with 6 bases between. The CDR3 is 15 residues long. Germline V gene lookup returns CDR1 SGHRS and CDR2 YFSETQ. CDR3 sequence: CASSLRVSGANVLTF. The CDR3 nucleotides read TGCGCCAGCAGCTTGAGAGTGTCTGGGGCCAACGTCCTGACTTTC.

With regard to this clone: An end of the junction does not agree with germline; a read error may underlie this. V and J are TRBV7-2 and TRBJ2-3; 12 bases line up with TRBD1. The CDR3 runs to 19 residues. Germline-derived CDR1 and CDR2 are SGHTA and FQGNSA. CDR3 amino acids: CASSLGAKSGTGGFGGRHF. CDR3 nucleotides: TGTGCCAGCAGCTTAGGGGCTAAATCCGGGACAGGGGGCTTTGGGGGTCGACATTTT.

The chain joins TRBV18 to TRBJ2-3, with 9 bases fitting TRBD1. CDR1 is KGHSH, CDR2 LQKENI, per germline. The CDR3 length is 15 residues. V shed 1 base, J shed 4 bases, and the junction held 3 bases outside the gene matches. As DNA, the CDR3 is TGTGCCAGCTCACCACGGACAGGGGAGGCAGATACGCAGTATTTT. This codes for CASSPRTGEADTQYF.

V usage is TRBV19 and J usage is TRBJ1-6; 7 positions agree with TRBD1. This CDR3 is built from 17 residues. The J segment lost 7 bases and the V segment lost 5 bases, leaving 14 bases of the junction unmatched. Germline CDR1 reads LNHDA; CDR2 reads SQIVND (reference sequence). Written as DNA, the CDR3 is TGTGCCAGTAGTCGAAAGGTCGGGACAGAAGGGAATTCACCCCTCCACTTT. This sequence encodes CASSRKVGTEGNSPLHF.

V is TRBV6-6 and J is TRBJ2-7; D is uncertain. CDR1 and CDR2 from the germline V gene are MNHNY and SVGAGI (reference sequence). This CDR3 spans 14 amino acids. The V gene lost 0 bases and the J gene lost 3 bases, with 9 bases spanning the gap. Written as DNA, the CDR3 is TGTGCCAGCAGTTACTCCGGCGGATTCTACGAGCAGTACTTC. Translated: CASSYSGGFYEQYF.

The rearrangement links TRBV7-2 to TRBJ1-1; unclear D gene. Between the trimmed V and J ends, which lost 3 bases and 0 bases, there was a span of 17 bases. The CDR3 has 17 amino acids. Germline V gene lookup returns CDR1 SGHTA and CDR2 FQGNSA. CDR3 sequence: CASSFAPAALMNTEAFF. CDR3 in DNA: TGTGCCAGCAGCTTCGCCCCGGCGGCCCTTATGAACACTGAAGCTTTCTTT.

The chain links TRBV11-3 to TRBJ1-1; weak D call: TRBD1 (5 bases). Per the germline V gene, CDR1 is SGHNT and CDR2 is YENEEA. The CDR3 covers 14 residues. Trimming removed 6 bases at V and 5 bases at J, with 16 bases between. CDR3 bases: TGTGCCAGCAGTGGGGCCCGCGGAGATACTGAAGCTTTCTTT. Translated, it gives CASSGARGDTEAFF.

The V gene is TRBV6-4, the J gene TRBJ1-1; a weak D match, TRBD1 (6 bases). Between the trimmed V and J ends, which lost 6 bases and 1 base, there was a span of 9 bases. This CDR3 is built from 13 residues. CDR1 is MRHNA and CDR2 is SNTAGT in the germline V gene. In DNA, the CDR3 is TGTGCCAGCAGCCGACAGGAGAACACTGAAGCTTTCTTT. This gives the protein CASSRQENTEAFF.

This chain uses TRBV9 with TRBJ1-6; D is unresolved. The CDR3 runs 14 residues. From germline, CDR1 is SGDLS and CDR2 YYNGEE. V shed 0 bases and J shed 7 bases, with 8 bases lying between them. For the CDR3, the DNA is TGTGCCAGCAGCGTAGATACAGAGAATTCACCCCTCCACTTT. It encodes CASSVDTENSPLHF. The full variable domain, completed using reference TRBV9 and TRBJ1-6, is DSGVTQTPKHLITATGQRVTLRCSPRSGDLSVYWYQQSLDQGLQFLIQYYNGEERAKGNILERFSAQQFPDLHSELNLSSLELGDSALYFCASSVDTENSPLHFGNGTRLTVT.

The chain has TRBV18 and TRBJ2-7; tentative D call: TRBD2 (6 bases). The V end lost 1 base, the J end lost 0 bases, and 13 bases lay between the germline ends. Germline-derived CDR1 and CDR2 are KGHSH and LQKENI. The CDR3 length is 16 residues. CDR3 nucleotides: TGTGCCAGCTCACCACAGCCGGGACTCAGCTCCTACGAGCAGTACTTC. It is translated as CASSPQPGLSSYEQYF.

This chain uses TRBV5-1 with TRBJ2-5, with 13 bases that match TRBD2. The CDR3 sequence is 17 residues long. V lost 0 bases, J lost 2 bases, and 4 bases stayed unmatched. Germline lookup yields CDR1 SGHRS and CDR2 YFSETQ. This CDR3 reads CASSLGALAGGQETQYF. The CDR3 DNA reads TGCGCCAGCAGCTTGGGAGCACTAGCGGGAGGGCAAGAGACCCAGTACTTC. Drawing the rest from reference TRBV5-1 and TRBJ2-5, the complete variable domain is KAGVTQTPRYLIKTRGQQVTLSCSPISGHRSVSWYQQTPGQGLQFLFEYFSETQRNKGNFPGRFSGRQFSNSRSEMNVSTLELGDSALYLCASSLGALAGGQETQYFGPGTRLLVL.

J is TRBJ2-7 and V is TRBV11-2; D gene unclear. Germline CDR1 SGHAT, CDR2 FQNNGV. Trimming removed 1 base from V and 7 bases from J, with 8 bases in between. This CDR3 is 12 amino acids long. The CDR3 sequence: CASSLGPGEQYF. The CDR3 bases are TGTGCCAGCAGCTTAGGCCCCGGGGAGCAGTACTTC.

The gene calls are TRBV24-1 and TRBJ2-1; 12 bases are shared with TRBD2. The CDR3 extends over 18 amino acids. CDR1 KGHDR and CDR2 SFDVKD come from the germline V gene. V shed 2 bases, J shed 0 bases, and the junction held 4 bases outside the gene matches. CDR3 sequence: CATSDSSGRASSYNEQFF. The CDR3 DNA reads TGTGCCACCAGTGATTCTAGCGGGAGGGCTAGCTCCTACAATGAGCAGTTCTTC.

This clone has a single count. The genes are TRBV2 and TRBJ1-5, with 7 bases aligning to TRBD1. The CDR3 is 14 residues long. Trimming cost V 6 bases and J 7 bases; bases outside gene matches: 9. CDR1 is SNHLY, CDR2 FYNNEI, per germline. The CDR3 loop reads CASSVDRVGQPQHF. In DNA, the CDR3 is TGTGCCAGCAGCGTTGACAGGGTCGGCCAGCCCCAGCATTTT.

This chain links TRBV6-5 with TRBJ1-1; D remains ambiguous. Germline lookup yields CDR1 MNHEY and CDR2 SVGAGI. The V and J ends lost 6 bases and 1 base respectively, with 12 bases between them. The CDR3 is 14 residues long. DNA of the CDR3: TGTGCCAGCAGCCGGACTCCCTCGAACACTGAAGCTTTCTTT. This gives the protein CASSRTPSNTEAFF.

The chain combines TRBV5-4 with TRBJ2-7, with 7 bases fitting TRBD2. CDR3 length: 15 residues. Germline V CDR1 and CDR2: SGHNT, YYREEE (reference sequence). V dropped 4 bases and J dropped 2; count of bases not matched to a gene: 9. CDR3 loop: CASSTIPLAPYEQYF. The CDR3 region has the DNA TGTGCCAGCAGCACCATACCACTAGCGCCCTACGAGCAGTACTTC.

V and J are TRBV6-5 and TRBJ1-2; TRBD1 aligns across 8 bases. The CDR3 extends over 15 amino acids. The J segment lost 4 bases and the V segment lost 4 bases, leaving 8 bases of the junction unmatched. Germline V lookup: CDR1 MNHEY, CDR2 SVGAGI. CDR3 sequence reads: CASSSGTGVGYGYTF. In DNA form, the CDR3 reads TGTGCCAGCAGTTCCGGGACAGGCGTCGGCTATGGCTACACCTTC.